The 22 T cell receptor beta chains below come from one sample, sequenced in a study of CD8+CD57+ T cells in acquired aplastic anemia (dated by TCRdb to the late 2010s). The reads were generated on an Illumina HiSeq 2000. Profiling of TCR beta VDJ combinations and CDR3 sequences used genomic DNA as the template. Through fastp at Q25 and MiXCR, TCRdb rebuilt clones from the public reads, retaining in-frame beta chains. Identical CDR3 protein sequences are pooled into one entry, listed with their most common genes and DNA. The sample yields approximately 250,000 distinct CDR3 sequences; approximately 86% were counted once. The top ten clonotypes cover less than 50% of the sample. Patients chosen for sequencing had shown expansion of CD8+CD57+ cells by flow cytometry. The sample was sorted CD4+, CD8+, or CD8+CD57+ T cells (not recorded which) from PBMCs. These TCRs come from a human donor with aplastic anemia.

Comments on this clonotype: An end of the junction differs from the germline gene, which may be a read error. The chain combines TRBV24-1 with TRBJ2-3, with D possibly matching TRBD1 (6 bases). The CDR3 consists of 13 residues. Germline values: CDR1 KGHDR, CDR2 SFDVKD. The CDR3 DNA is TGTGGCACCTTGGCAGGGGATACCGGGAAGCAGTATTTT. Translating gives CGTLAGDTGKQYF.

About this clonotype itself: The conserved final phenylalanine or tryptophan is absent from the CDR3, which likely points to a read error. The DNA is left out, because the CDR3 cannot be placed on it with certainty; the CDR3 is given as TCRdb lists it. The CDR3 region is CASRVAGGIQSL. The chain has TRBV7-8 and TRBJ2-4; the table's D call TRBD2 went unverified against the DNA. Germline CDR1 reads SGHVS; CDR2 reads FQNEAQ. The CDR3 length equals 12 residues, ends included.

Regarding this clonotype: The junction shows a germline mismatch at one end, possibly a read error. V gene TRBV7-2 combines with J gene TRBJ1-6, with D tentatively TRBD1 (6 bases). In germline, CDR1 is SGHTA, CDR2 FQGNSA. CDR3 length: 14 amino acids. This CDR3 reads CASSPGQPTSPRHF. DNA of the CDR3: TGTGCCAGCAGCCCCGGACAGCCTACGTCACCCCGCCACTTT.

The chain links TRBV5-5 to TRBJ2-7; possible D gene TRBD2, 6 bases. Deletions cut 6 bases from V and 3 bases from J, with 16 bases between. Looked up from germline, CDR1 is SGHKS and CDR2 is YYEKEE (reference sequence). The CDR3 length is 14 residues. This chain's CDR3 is CASKLEGEDYEQYF. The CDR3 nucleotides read TGTGCCAGCAAGTTGGAAGGGGAGGACTACGAGCAGTACTTC.

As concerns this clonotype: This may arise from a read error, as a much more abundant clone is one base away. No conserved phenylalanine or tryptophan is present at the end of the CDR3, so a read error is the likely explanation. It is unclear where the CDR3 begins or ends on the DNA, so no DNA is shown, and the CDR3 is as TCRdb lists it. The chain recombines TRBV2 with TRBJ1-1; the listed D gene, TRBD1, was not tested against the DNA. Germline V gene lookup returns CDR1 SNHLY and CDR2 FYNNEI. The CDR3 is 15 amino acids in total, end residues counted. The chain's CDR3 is CASGDGGTDTQDFRP.

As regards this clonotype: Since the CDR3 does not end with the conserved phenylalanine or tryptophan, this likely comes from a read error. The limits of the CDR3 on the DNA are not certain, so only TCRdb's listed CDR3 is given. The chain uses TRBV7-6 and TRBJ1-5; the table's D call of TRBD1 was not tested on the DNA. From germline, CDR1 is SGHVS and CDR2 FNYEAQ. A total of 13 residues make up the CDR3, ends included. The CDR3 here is CASSHKRGHSPHH.

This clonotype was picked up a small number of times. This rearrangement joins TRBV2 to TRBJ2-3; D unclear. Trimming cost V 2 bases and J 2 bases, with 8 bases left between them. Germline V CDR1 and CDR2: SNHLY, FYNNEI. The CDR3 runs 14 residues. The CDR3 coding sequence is TGTGCCAGCAGTGAAACCCGGACCACAGATACGCAGTATTTT. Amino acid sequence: CASSETRTTDTQYF.

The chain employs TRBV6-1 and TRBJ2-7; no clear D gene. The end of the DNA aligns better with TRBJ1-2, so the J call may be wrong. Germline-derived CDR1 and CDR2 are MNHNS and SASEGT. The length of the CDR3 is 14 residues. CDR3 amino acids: CASSERRDSYGYTF. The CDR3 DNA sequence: TGTGCCAGCAGTGAACGTCGAGATAGCTATGGCTACACCTTC.

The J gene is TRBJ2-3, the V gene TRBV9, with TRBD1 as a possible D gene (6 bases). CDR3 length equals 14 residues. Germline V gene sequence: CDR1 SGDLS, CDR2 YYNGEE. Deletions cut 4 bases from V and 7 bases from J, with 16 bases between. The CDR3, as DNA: TGTGCCAGCAGCCCCGCAGGGGATGAGCATACGCAGTATTTT. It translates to CASSPAGDEHTQYF.

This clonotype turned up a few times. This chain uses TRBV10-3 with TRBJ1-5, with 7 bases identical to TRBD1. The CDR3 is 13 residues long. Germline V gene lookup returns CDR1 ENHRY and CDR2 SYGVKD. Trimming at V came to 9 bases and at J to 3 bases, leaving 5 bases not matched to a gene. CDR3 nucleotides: TGTGCCATAGGGGGCAGGTACAATCAGCCCCAGCATTTT. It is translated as CAIGGRYNQPQHF.

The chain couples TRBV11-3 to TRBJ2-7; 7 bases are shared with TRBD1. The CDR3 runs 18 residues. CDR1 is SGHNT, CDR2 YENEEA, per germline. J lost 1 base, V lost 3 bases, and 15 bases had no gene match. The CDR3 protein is CASSFTGIGTALSYEQYV. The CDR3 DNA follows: TGTGCCAGCAGCTTCACAGGGATAGGGACAGCCCTTTCCTACGAGCAGTACGTC.

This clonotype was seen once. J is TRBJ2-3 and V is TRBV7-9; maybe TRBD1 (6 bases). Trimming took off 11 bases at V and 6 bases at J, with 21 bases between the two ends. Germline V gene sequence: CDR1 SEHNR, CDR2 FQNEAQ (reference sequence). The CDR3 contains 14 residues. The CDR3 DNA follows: TGTGCCGGACTGGGGGCTGGGGAGCCCGATACGCAGTATTTT. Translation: CAGLGAGEPDTQYF.

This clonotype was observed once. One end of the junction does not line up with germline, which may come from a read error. CDR3 sequence (DNA): TGTGCCAGCAGCTTATCCCAGGGGACGCAGACTTTTGATTTT. It yields the protein CASSLSQGTQTFDF. The chain carries TRBV9 and TRBJ2-3; weak D call: TRBD1 (6 bases). Looked up from germline, CDR1 is SGDLS and CDR2 is YYNGEE. The CDR3 consists of 14 residues.

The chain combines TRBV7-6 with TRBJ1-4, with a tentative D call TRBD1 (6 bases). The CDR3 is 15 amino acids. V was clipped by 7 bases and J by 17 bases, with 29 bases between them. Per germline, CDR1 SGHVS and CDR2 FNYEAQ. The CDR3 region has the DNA TGTGCCAGCACCCTAGGGGGGGCACCCACTGGGGACCTCTTTTTT. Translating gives CASTLGGAPTGDLFF. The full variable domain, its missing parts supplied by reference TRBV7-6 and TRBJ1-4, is GAGVSQSPRYKVTKRGQDVALRCDPISGHVSLYWYRQALGQGPEFLTYFNYEAQQDKSGLPNDRFSAERPEGSISTLTIQRTEQRDSAMYRCASTLGGAPTGDLFFGSGTQLSVL.

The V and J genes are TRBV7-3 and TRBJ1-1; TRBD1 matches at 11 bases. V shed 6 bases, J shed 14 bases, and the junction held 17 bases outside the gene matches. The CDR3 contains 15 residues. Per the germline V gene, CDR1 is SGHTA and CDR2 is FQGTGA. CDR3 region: CASSSGGTGGETQFF. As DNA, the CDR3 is TGTGCCAGCAGTTCTGGCGGGACAGGGGGAGAGACCCAGTTCTTT.

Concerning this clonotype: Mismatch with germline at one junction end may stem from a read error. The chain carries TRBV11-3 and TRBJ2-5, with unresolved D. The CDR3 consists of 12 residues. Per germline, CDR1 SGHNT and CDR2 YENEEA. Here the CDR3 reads CARSLDLEAQYF. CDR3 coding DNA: TGTGCCAGAAGCTTAGATCTGGAAGCCCAGTACTTC. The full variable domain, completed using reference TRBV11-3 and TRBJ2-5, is EAGVVQSPRYKIIEKKQPVAFWCNPISGHNTLYWYLQNLGQGPELLIRYENEEAVDDSQLPKDRFSAERLKGVDSTLKIQPAELGDSAVYLCARSLDLEAQYFGPGTRLLVL.

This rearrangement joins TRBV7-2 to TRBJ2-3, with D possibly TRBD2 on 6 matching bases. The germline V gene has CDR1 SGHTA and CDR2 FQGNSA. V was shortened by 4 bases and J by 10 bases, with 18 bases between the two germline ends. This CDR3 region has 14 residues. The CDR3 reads CASSSAGGPGPQYF. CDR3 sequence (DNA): TGTGCCAGCAGCTCCGCCGGAGGGCCCGGTCCGCAGTATTTT.

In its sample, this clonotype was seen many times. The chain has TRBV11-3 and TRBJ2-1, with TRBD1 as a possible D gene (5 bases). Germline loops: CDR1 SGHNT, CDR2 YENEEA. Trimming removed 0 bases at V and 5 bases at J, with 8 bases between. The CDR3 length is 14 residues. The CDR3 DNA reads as TGTGCCAGCAGCTTAGATCTGACAGACAATGAGCAGTTCTTC. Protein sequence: CASSLDLTDNEQFF.

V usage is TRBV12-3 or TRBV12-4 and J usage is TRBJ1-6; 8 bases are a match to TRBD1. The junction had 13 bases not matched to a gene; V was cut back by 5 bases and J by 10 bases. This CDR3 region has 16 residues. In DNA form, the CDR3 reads TGTGCCAGCAGTCTCCCCATGACAGGGGTTGGCTCACCCCTCCACTTT. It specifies CASSLPMTGVGSPLHF.

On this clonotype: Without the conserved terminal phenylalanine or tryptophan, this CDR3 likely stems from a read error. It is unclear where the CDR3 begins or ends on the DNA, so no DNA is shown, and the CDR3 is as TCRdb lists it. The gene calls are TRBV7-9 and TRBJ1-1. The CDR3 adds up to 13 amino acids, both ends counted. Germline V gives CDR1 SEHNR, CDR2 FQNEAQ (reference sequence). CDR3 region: CASSFQRSGGTVD.

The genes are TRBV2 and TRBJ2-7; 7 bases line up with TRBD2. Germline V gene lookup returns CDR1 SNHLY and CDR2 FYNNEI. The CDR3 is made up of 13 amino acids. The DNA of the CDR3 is TGTGCCAGCAGCGACGGGGGGTATGGGGAGCAGTTTGTC. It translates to CASSDGGYGEQFV.

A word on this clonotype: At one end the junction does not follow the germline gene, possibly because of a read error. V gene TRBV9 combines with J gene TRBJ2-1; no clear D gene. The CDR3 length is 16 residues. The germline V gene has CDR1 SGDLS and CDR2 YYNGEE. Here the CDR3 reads CASSVRSDTQCFEQSF. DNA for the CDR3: TGTGCCAGCAGCGTACGGTCAGATACGCAGTGTTTTGAGCAGTCCTTC.